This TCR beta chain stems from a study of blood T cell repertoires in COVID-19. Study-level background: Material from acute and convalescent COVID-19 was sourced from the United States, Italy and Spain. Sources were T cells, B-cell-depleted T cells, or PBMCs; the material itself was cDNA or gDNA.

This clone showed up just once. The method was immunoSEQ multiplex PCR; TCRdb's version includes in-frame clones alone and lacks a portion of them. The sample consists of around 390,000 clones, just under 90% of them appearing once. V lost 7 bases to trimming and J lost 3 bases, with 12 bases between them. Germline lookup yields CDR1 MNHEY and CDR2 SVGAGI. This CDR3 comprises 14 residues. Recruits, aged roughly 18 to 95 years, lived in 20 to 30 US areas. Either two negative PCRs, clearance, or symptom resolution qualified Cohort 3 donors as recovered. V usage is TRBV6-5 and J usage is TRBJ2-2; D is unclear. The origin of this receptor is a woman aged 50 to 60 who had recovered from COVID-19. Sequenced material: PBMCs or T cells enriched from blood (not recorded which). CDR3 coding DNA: TGTGCCAGCAATCCTTCCGGGTACACCGGGGAGCTGTTTTTT. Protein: CASNPSGYTGELFF.